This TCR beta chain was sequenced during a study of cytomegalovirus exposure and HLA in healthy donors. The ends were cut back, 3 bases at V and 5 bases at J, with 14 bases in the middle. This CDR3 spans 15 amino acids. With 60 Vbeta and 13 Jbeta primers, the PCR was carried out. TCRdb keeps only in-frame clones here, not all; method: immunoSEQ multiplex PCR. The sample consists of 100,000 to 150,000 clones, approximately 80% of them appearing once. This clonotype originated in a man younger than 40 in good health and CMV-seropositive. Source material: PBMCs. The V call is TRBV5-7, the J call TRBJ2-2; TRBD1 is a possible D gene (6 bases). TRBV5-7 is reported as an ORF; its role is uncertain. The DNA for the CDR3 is TGTGCCAGCAGCTGGGACAAGGTCGGGACCGGGGAGCTGTTTTTT. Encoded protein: CASSWDKVGTGELFF.